This T cell receptor (beta chain) was identified in a study of cytomegalovirus exposure and HLA in healthy donors. It was with 60 Vbeta and 13 Jbeta primers that the PCR ran. Sequencing used immunoSEQ multiplex PCR; TCRdb keeps in-frame clones, though not all of them. The table has 150,000 to 200,000 clones, around three quarters seen once; the top ten hold approximately 3.1%. There are 16 residues in the CDR3. Between the trimmed V and J ends, which lost 4 bases and 8 bases, there was a span of 22 bases. The germline V gene has CDR1 SGHRS and CDR2 YFSETQ. Turning to this clone: Its antigen is currently unknown.

Broader study findings: The study carried out a later analysis of TCR beta sequences. It associated 16,951 of them with specific HLA alleles at a false discovery rate of 0.05. The authors enumerated over 150 TCR beta chains as linked to cytomegalovirus.

What was sequenced was PBMCs. V usage is TRBV5-1 and J usage is TRBJ2-1; a possible D gene is TRBD2 (6 bases). The clonotype was recovered from a middle-aged woman in good health and CMV-seronegative. This chain's CDR3 is CASSPTVAGLGDEQFF. As DNA, the CDR3 is TGCGCCAGCAGCCCGACAGTCGCGGGATTGGGGGATGAGCAGTTCTTC.